Listed below are T cell receptor beta chains from one sample, sequenced in a study of blood T cell repertoires in COVID-19. Measured with immunoSEQ multiplex PCR; TCRdb has only the in-frame clones, and not every one. The sample records roughly 330,000 clones, more than 75% being singletons. The sample comprised PBMCs or T cells enriched from blood (not recorded which). These receptors originate from a woman aged 30 to 39 who had recovered from COVID-19. Each CDR3 is given with its conserved first and last residue. D genes are given only for firm matches. The size entry is marked missing in some rows and otherwise reads once, few, many or a size class.

j_call | v_call | clone_size | d_call | cdr3_nt | cdr3_aa
TRBJ1-5 | TRBV6-2/TRBV6-3 | NA | TRBD1 | TGTGCCAGCAGTTACTCGATTGGACAGGGAGTCAATCAGCCCCAGCATTTT | CASSYSIGQGVNQPQHF
TRBJ2-1 | TRBV4-1 | once | NA | TGCGCCAGCAGCTGGGAGGACTCCTACAATGAGCAGTTCTTC | CASSWEDSYNEQFF
TRBJ2-7 | TRBV5-6 | NA | TRBD1 | TGTGCCAGCAGTCAATCGGACAGGCGCTACGAGCAGTACTTC | CASSQSDRRYEQYF
TRBJ1-5 | TRBV19 | NA | NA | TGTGCCAGTAGTTTTTGGGACATTTCAGGGATGCAGCCCCAGCATTTT | CASSFWDISGMQPQHF
TRBJ2-5 | TRBV6-2/TRBV6-3 | NA | TRBD1 | TGTGCCAGCAGCCTCTCGACAGGGGGCGATTGGGAGACCCAGTACTTC | CASSLSTGGDWETQYF
TRBJ1-1 | TRBV4-1 | NA | NA | TGCGCCAGCAGCCAAGGAATTTCGGAGCTTGAAGCTTTCTTT | CASSQGISELEAFF
TRBJ1-1 | TRBV2 | few | NA | TGTGCCAGCAGGGAAGCGGAGGGTACCCCTGAAGCTTTCTTT | CASREAEGTPEAFF
TRBJ2-1 | TRBV14 | NA | NA | TGTGCCAGCAGCCAAGGCAGGGGCGGCTACAATGAGCAGTTCTTC | CASSQGRGGYNEQFF
TRBJ1-4 | TRBV4-1 | NA | NA | TGCGCCAGCAGCCAGGCGTCCCCGGGGAATGAAAAACTGTTTTTT | CASSQASPGNEKLFF
TRBJ2-1 | TRBV7-9 | NA | NA | TGTGCCAGCAGCCAAGGACAGACCTACAATGAGCAGTTCTTC | CASSQGQTYNEQFF
TRBJ1-1 | TRBV6-5 | few | NA | TGTGCCAGCAGTTACTCTACCGGTGTCACTGAAGCTTTCTTT | CASSYSTGVTEAFF
TRBJ2-7 | TRBV5-4 | NA | NA | TGTGCCAGCAGCTTGGAAGGACGGGGGATGTCCTACGAGCAGTACTTC | CASSLEGRGMSYEQYF
TRBJ1-5 | TRBV30 | NA | NA | TGTGCCTGGAGTGGTTCAGGGAATCAGCCCCAGCATTTT | CAWSGSGNQPQHF
TRBJ1-1 | TRBV5-1 | NA | TRBD1 | TGCGCCAGCAGCTTCCAGGGGGGTAATGAAGCTTTCTTT | CASSFQGGNEAFF
TRBJ1-1 | TRBV6-2/TRBV6-3 | NA | TRBD1 | TGTGCCAGCAGTTACGAGACAGGGTCTGAAGCTTTCTTT | CASSYETGSEAFF
TRBJ2-7 | TRBV5-1 | NA | NA | TGCGCCAGCAAGCCGGGTCCCCTCTCCTACGAGCAGTACTTC | CASKPGPLSYEQYF
TRBJ1-6 | TRBV3-1/TRBV3-2 | NA | NA | TGTGCCAGCAGCCAAAGGTCAAATCGGGATTCGAATTCACCCCTCCACTTT | CASSQRSNRDSNSPLHF
TRBJ2-3 | TRBV27 | NA | TRBD2 | TGTGCCAGCAGGGACCGACTAGCGGGGACAGATACGCAGTATTTT | CASRDRLAGTDTQYF
TRBJ2-7 | TRBV3-1/TRBV3-2 | NA | TRBD1 | TGTGCCAGCAGCCACCAGGGGGCCCCGGACGAGCAGTACTTC | CASSHQGAPDEQYF
TRBJ2-3 | TRBV29-1 | NA | TRBD1 | TGCAGCGTACACTACCCGGGACAGCCAAGCACAGATACGCAGTATTTT | CSVHYPGQPSTDTQYF
TRBJ1-6 | TRBV5-1 | NA | TRBD1 | TGCGCCAGCAGCTCGGACAGGGCAACCAATTCACCCCTCCACTTT | CASSSDRATNSPLHF
TRBJ1-3 | TRBV6-2/TRBV6-3 | NA | NA | TGTGCCAGCAGTTACCTACAGTACCTCTCTGGAAACACCATATATTTT | CASSYLQYLSGNTIYF
TRBJ1-1 | TRBV4-3 | NA | TRBD1 | TGCGCCAGCAGCCAAGAAAGTCCGGCAGGGGGAGGTACTGAAGCTTTCTTT | CASSQESPAGGGTEAFF
TRBJ1-2 | TRBV24-1 | NA | TRBD1 | TGTGCCACCAGTCCCCAGGGGGTGGACTATGGCTACACCTTC | CATSPQGVDYGYTF
TRBJ2-2 | TRBV5-5 | NA | TRBD2 | TGTGCCAGCAGCCCCGGGGGGGGTGAGGGCACCGGGGAGCTGTTTTTT | CASSPGGGEGTGELFF
TRBJ1-5 | TRBV10-3 | NA | NA | TGTGCCATCAGCTCCGGACAGCACAATCAGCCCCAGCATTTT | CAISSGQHNQPQHF
TRBJ2-1 | TRBV19 | NA | TRBD2 | TGTGCCAGTGGACCGGGACTAGCGGGGGGGGTTGAGCAGTTCTTC | CASGPGLAGGVEQFF
TRBJ2-1 | TRBV16 | NA | TRBD2 | TGTGCCAGCAGCCAATCTCTAGCGGGGGGTACGGGTGAGCAGTTCTTC | CASSQSLAGGTGEQFF
TRBJ2-2 | TRBV5-1 | NA | TRBD2 | TGCGCCAGCAGCGCGACCGGGGGGACCGGGGAGCTGTTTTTT | CASSATGGTGELFF
TRBJ1-5 | TRBV10-3 | NA | NA | TGTGCCATCACTCGAGAGGGAACAGGGCCTGGAGAGACCAGCAATCAGCCCCAGCATTTT | CAITREGTGPGETSNQPQHF
TRBJ1-1 | TRBV24-1 | few | NA | TGTGCCACCAGTGATGGCGACAGGCAGAGTGAAGCTTTCTTT | CATSDGDRQSEAFF
TRBJ1-2 | TRBV5-6 | NA | NA | TGTGCCAGCAGCTTGCAGTCCAGTTATTCCTATGGCTACACCTTC | CASSLQSSYSYGYTF
TRBJ1-1 | TRBV27 | NA | NA | TGTGCCAGCAGAGCACAGGGTCCCTACACTGAAGCTTTCTTT | CASRAQGPYTEAFF
TRBJ2-7 | TRBV4-2 | NA | NA | TGTGCCAGCAGCCCTACAGGGAACACCTACGAGCAGTACTTC | CASSPTGNTYEQYF
TRBJ1-5 | TRBV7-9 | once | TRBD1 | TGTGCCAGCAGCGGGACAGGGGCGAGCAATCAGCCCCAGCATTTT | CASSGTGASNQPQHF
TRBJ2-2 | TRBV19 | NA | TRBD2 | TGTGCCAGTAGTAGCCCCGGGGGGGCGGTCGGGGAGCTGTTTTTT | CASSSPGGAVGELFF